Presented here are 26 T cell receptor beta chains from one specimen sequenced in a study of vaccination effects on CD4 cells after COVID-19. Viral peptide pools were used in the ViraFEST assay to expand antigen-specific CD4+ T cells, and sequencing came afterward. Having been cultured for less than 12 days, the cells underwent CD4+ T cell isolation. According to the study, vaccine recipients showed no prior SARS-CoV-2 infection and negative nucleocapsid antibodies. Antigen specificity for these receptors is unknown. Clones were sequenced by immunoSEQ multiplex PCR, and TCRdb holds only the in-frame ones, with some missing. The table has roughly 25,000 clones, about three quarters seen once; the top ten hold 4.5% to 6.5%. Material: CD4+ T cells from PBMCs cultured with SARS-CoV-2 spike peptides, obtained before COVID-19 vaccination. These receptors all stem from a human donor who received a COVID-19 vaccine.

Here the CDR3 reads CASSYSGTWDTGELFF. For the CDR3, the DNA is TGTGCCAGCAGTTATTCCGGGACGTGGGACACCGGGGAGCTGTTTTTT. The chain recombines TRBV6-5 with TRBJ2-2, with D possibly being TRBD1 or TRBD2 (5 bases each). This CDR3 is 16 amino acids long. With 3 bases removed from V and 3 bases from J, the gap between germline ends came to 14 bases. Germline loops: CDR1 MNHEY, CDR2 SVGAGI.

V usage is TRBV24-1 and J usage is TRBJ2-3; D perhaps matches TRBD1 (6 bases). The CDR3 has 18 residues. Trimming took 3 bases from V and 1 from J, leaving 19 bases between them. Germline CDR1 and CDR2: KGHDR and SFDVKD. CDR3 sequence reads: CATSDIDYREGGTDTQYF. Written as DNA, the CDR3 is TGTGCCACCAGTGATATCGACTACAGGGAAGGGGGCACAGATACGCAGTATTTT.

This chain connects TRBV11-2 to TRBJ2-7; 9 bases are a match to TRBD1. V dropped 1 base and J dropped 3; count of bases not matched to a gene: 4. This CDR3 has 15 amino acids. Germline CDR1 is SGHAT and CDR2 is FQNNGV. The CDR3 is CASSLGGQGIYEQYF. The CDR3 DNA follows: TGTGCCAGCAGCTTAGGGGGACAGGGAATCTACGAGCAGTACTTC.

This clone rates as medium-sized. The chain links TRBV5-1 to TRBJ1-6; TRBD1 matches at 9 bases. Trimming took 4 bases from V and 8 from J; bases not matched to a gene: 4. Germline CDR1 reads SGHRS; CDR2 reads YFSETQ. This CDR3 spans 14 amino acids. CDR3 in DNA: TGCGCCAGCAGCGAGGGACAGGGATATTCACCCCTCCACTTT. It specifies CASSEGQGYSPLHF.

This clone has a handful of counts. J is TRBJ2-1 and V is TRBV6-4; TRBD2 matches at 13 bases. V lost 4 bases and J lost 5; bases outside the gene matches: 2. Germline CDR1 reads MRHNA; CDR2 reads SNTAGT. The CDR3 sequence is 15 residues long. The CDR3 nucleotides read TGTGCCAGCAGTGCCGGGACTAGCGGGGACAATGAGCAGTTCTTC. Its translation: CASSAGTSGDNEQFF.

CDR3 in DNA: TGCGCCAGCAGCCACCCGGGACAGTGGGTCTACGAGCAGTACTTC. It specifies CASSHPGQWVYEQYF. The chain employs TRBV4-1 and TRBJ2-7; TRBD1 aligns across 7 bases. The trim removed 3 bases at V and 3 bases at J, leaving 8 bases unmatched. Germline assignment: CDR1 MGHRA and CDR2 YSYEKL. CDR3 size: 15 residues.

V gene TRBV19 combines with J gene TRBJ2-1; 9 bases map to TRBD2. The CDR3 extends over 14 amino acids. V gave up 7 bases and J gave up 9 bases; unmatched junction bases: 10. Germline V lookup: CDR1 LNHDA, CDR2 SQIVND (reference sequence). The DNA of the CDR3 is TGTGCCAGTACTCCTTTGGCGGGAGGGGCTGAGCAGTTCTTC. This sequence encodes CASTPLAGGAEQFF.

The gene calls are TRBV27 and TRBJ1-1, with D possibly being TRBD1 (6 bases). Trimming removed 3 bases at V and 1 base at J, with 9 bases between. Germline V CDR1 and CDR2: MNHEY, SMNVEV (reference sequence). This CDR3 is 14 amino acids long. CDR3 sequence reads: CASSLTQGNTEAFF. In nucleotides, the CDR3 is TGTGCCAGCAGTTTGACACAGGGGAACACTGAAGCTTTCTTT.

The rearrangement joins TRBV18 to TRBJ1-2, with D perhaps matching TRBD1 (5 bases). Trimming cost V 8 bases and J 2 bases, with 18 bases left between them. The CDR3 contains 15 residues. Germline CDR1 is KGHSH and CDR2 is LQKENI. This CDR3 is CASTADRLNNYGYTF. CDR3 nucleotide sequence: TGTGCCAGCACTGCCGACAGACTAAACAACTATGGCTACACCTTC.

The rearrangement joins TRBV6-1 to TRBJ2-2; unclear D gene. The germline V gene has CDR1 MNHNS and CDR2 SASEGT. V dropped 0 bases and J dropped 4 bases, with 6 bases sitting between them. The CDR3 runs 14 residues. The CDR3 is CASSEAVGTGELFF. The CDR3, as DNA: TGTGCCAGCAGTGAAGCGGTCGGCACCGGGGAGCTGTTTTTT.

The chain has TRBV5-1 and TRBJ1-2, with D uncertain. Trimming shortened V by 0 bases and J by 1 base, and 7 bases separated the two germline ends. Per germline, CDR1 SGHRS and CDR2 YFSETQ. There are 14 residues in the CDR3. The CDR3 DNA follows: TGCGCCAGCAGCTTGGACGGTCTTAACTATGGCTACACCTTC. Its protein product is CASSLDGLNYGYTF.

The chain joins TRBV25-1 to TRBJ1-1, with D unclear. Trimming stripped 3 bases from V and 6 bases from J, with 11 bases between. CDR1 and CDR2 from the germline V gene are MGHDK and SYGVNS. The CDR3 covers 13 residues. The CDR3 spells CASSDLVLPEAFF. In nucleotides, the CDR3 is TGTGCCAGCAGTGATCTAGTCTTACCTGAAGCTTTCTTT.

The J gene is TRBJ2-5, the V gene TRBV3-1 (or the pseudogene TRBV3-2); D call uncertain. Germline V lookup: CDR1 LGHDT, CDR2 YNNKEL (reference sequence). V lost 1 base to trimming and J lost 5 bases, with 8 bases between them. The CDR3 consists of 13 residues. The CDR3 spells CASSQASRETQYF. CDR3 sequence (DNA): TGTGCCAGCAGCCAAGCTTCGCGGGAGACCCAGTACTTC.

The chain carries TRBV28 and TRBJ2-7, with a possible D match to TRBD2 (6 bases). CDR1 and CDR2 (germline): MDHEN, SYDVKM. The CDR3 runs to 15 residues. With 6 bases removed from V and 3 bases from J, the gap between germline ends came to 18 bases. CDR3 loop: CASRIGTSRGYEQYF. The CDR3 DNA reads as TGTGCCAGCAGAATCGGGACTTCGAGGGGCTACGAGCAGTACTTC.

The chain recombines TRBV6-1 with TRBJ2-3; 8 nucleotides align to TRBD1. The germline V gene has CDR1 MNHNS and CDR2 SASEGT. The CDR3 is 17 amino acids. The ends lost 4 bases at V and 4 bases at J; junction bases unmatched: 13. As DNA, the CDR3 is TGTGCCAGCAGTGGGGGCAGGGGGCGAAGTCCCGCAGATACGCAGTATTTT. Encoded protein: CASSGGRGRSPADTQYF.

Only a few counts were recorded for this clone. This chain uses TRBV6-5 with TRBJ2-7; 13 bases map to TRBD2. V trimming: 6 bases; J trimming: 3 bases; junction bases outside the gene matches: 5. This CDR3 has 15 residues. Germline V gives CDR1 MNHEY, CDR2 SVGAGI. In DNA, the CDR3 is TGTGCCAGCAGATCACTAGCGGGAGGGCACTACGAGCAGTACTTC. Amino acid sequence: CASRSLAGGHYEQYF.

The V and J genes are TRBV21-1 and TRBJ1-6. TRBV21-1 counts as a pseudogene. The length of the CDR3 is 17 residues. The CDR3 DNA reads as TGTGCCAGCAGCACTCATGAGAGACAGCGGGTGAATTCACCCCTCCACTTT. Its protein is CASSTHERQRVNSPLHF.

The gene calls are TRBV7-2 and TRBJ2-7, with 14 bases identical to TRBD2. Per germline, CDR1 SGHTA and CDR2 FQGNSA. CDR3 length: 19 amino acids. V shed 5 bases and J 1 base; nucleotides not matched to a gene: 13. CDR3 sequence (DNA): TGTGCCAGCAGCATCAGAAAAGGACTAGCGGGGGGCCTTTCCTACGAGCAGTACTTC. It specifies CASSIRKGLAGGLSYEQYF.

This clone was found once. The CDR3 nucleotides read TGTGCGGGGACAACGCTAGCGAAGGGCGGGGAGCTGTTTTTT. Protein product: CAGTTLAKGGELFF. The V gene is TRBV6-5, the J gene TRBJ2-2; either TRBD1 or TRBD2 may supply D (6 bases each). Germline lookup yields CDR1 MNHEY and CDR2 SVGAGI. The CDR3 contains 14 residues.

This clone was counted once. The J gene is TRBJ2-3, the V gene TRBV14; D is possibly TRBD2 (7 bases). The length of the CDR3 is 14 residues. Trimming pared 3 bases from V and 2 bases from J, leaving 9 bases between. CDR1 and CDR2 (germline): SGHDN, FVKESK. The CDR3 DNA reads as TGTGCCAGCAGCCAGCGGGGGCACACAGATACGCAGTATTTT. It specifies CASSQRGHTDTQYF.

The V gene is TRBV4-1, the J gene TRBJ2-7; 8 bases line up with TRBD2. Germline assignment: CDR1 MGHRA and CDR2 YSYEKL. The J segment lost 3 bases and the V segment lost 4 bases, leaving 8 bases of the junction unmatched. The CDR3 has 15 amino acids. DNA of the CDR3: TGCGCCAGCAGCCGGAGGACGGGAGGGGACTACGAGCAGTACTTC. It specifies CASSRRTGGDYEQYF.

The J gene is TRBJ2-1, the V gene TRBV12-3 or TRBV12-4, with 8 bases aligning to TRBD2. This CDR3 region has 12 residues. With 6 bases clipped from V and 8 bases from J, the junction kept 3 bases outside the gene matches. The CDR3 DNA sequence: TGTGCCAGCAGACGGGGGGGGGATGAGCAGTTCTTC. This sequence encodes CASRRGGDEQFF.

The chain employs TRBV24-1 and TRBJ2-1, with 13 bases lining up with TRBD2. CDR3 length equals 17 residues. With 7 bases clipped from V and 7 bases from J, the junction kept 12 bases outside the gene matches. The germline V gene encodes CDR1 KGHDR and CDR2 SFDVKD. The DNA for the CDR3 is TGTGCCACCAGCGGACAGTCCGGGACTAGCGGGGAGAATGAGCAGTTCTTC. Its translation: CATSGQSGTSGENEQFF.

There are a few counts of this clone. V gene TRBV30 combines with J gene TRBJ1-2, with D perhaps TRBD1 (5 bases). The CDR3 is 13 amino acids. The V end lost 6 bases, the J end lost 2 bases, and 13 bases lay between the germline ends. Germline CDR1 and CDR2: GTSNPN and SVGIG (reference sequence). The CDR3 DNA reads TGTGCCTGCCCGCGGGGGAGAAACTATGGCTACACCTTC. It encodes CACPRGRNYGYTF. The full variable domain, rest sourced from reference TRBV30 and TRBJ1-2, is SQTIHQWPATLVQPVGSPLSLECTVEGTSNPNLYWYRQAAGRGLQLLFYSVGIGQISSEVPQNLSASRPQDRQFILSSKKLLLSDSGFYLCACPRGRNYGYTFGSGTRLTVV.

This clone was seen only a few times. The chain employs TRBV2 and TRBJ1-1; no reliable D call. Trimming left V 3 bases short and J 1 base short, with 9 bases between. Germline V lookup: CDR1 SNHLY, CDR2 FYNNEI. This CDR3 contains 14 residues. This CDR3 is CASSDEQWNTEAFF. For the CDR3, the DNA is TGTGCCAGCAGTGACGAACAGTGGAACACTGAAGCTTTCTTT. Combining the CDR3 with reference TRBV2 and TRBJ1-1 gives the whole variable domain EPEVTQTPSHQVTQMGQEVILRCVPISNHLYFYWYRQILGQKVEFLVSFYNNEISEKSEIFDDQFSVERPDGSNFTLKIRSTKLEDSAMYFCASSDEQWNTEAFFGQGTRLTVV.

V and J are TRBV6-5 and TRBJ2-5, with 11 bases aligning to TRBD2. Germline CDR1 is MNHEY and CDR2 is SVGAGI. With 5 bases clipped from V and 4 bases from J, the junction kept 6 bases outside the gene matches. The CDR3 spans 15 residues. The CDR3 is CASSPLAGGGETQYF. The DNA of the CDR3 is TGTGCCAGCAGTCCGCTAGCGGGGGGAGGAGAGACCCAGTACTTC.